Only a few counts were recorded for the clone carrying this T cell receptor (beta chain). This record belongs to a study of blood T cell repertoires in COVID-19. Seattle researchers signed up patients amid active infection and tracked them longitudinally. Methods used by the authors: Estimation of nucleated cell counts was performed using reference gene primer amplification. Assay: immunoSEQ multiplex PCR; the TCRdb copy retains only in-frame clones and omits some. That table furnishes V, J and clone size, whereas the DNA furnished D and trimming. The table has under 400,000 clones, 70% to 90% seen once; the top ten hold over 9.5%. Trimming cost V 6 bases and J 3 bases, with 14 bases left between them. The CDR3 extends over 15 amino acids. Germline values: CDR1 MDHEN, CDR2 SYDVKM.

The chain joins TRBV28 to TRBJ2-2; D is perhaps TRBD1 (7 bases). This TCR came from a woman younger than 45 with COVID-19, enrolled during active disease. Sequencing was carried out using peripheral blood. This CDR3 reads CASRTQGGYTGELFF. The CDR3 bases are TGTGCCAGCAGAACCCAGGGGGGCTACACCGGGGAGCTGTTTTTT.